The entry below gives a single T cell receptor beta chain sequence along with its context. Antigen unknown. The data were taken from a study of monozygotic twins with inflammatory bowel disease. Findings and limits, study-wide: IBD patients shared fewer clonotypes with other individuals than healthy twins, especially patients with disease activity signs. Patient repertoires may carry noise from differing immunosuppressive treatments.

Every donor provided one blood sample measuring 2.5 ml. TCRdb reanalyzed the 5' RACE reads, giving one entry per CDR3 protein sequence and no DNA. The table lists around 410,000 distinct CDR3 sequences. The CDR3 covers 14 residues. The germline CDR1 and CDR2 sequences are SGHTA and FQGNSA. The specimen was blood. The V gene is TRBV7-2, the J gene TRBJ2-3; TCRdb's D call of TRBD2 is untestable without DNA. This TCR was recovered from a human donor with ulcerative colitis or Crohn's disease, or a healthy co-twin of an affected twin (not recorded which). The CDR3 sequence is CASSLGTPPDTQYF. Based on the CDR3 plus reference TRBV7-2 and TRBJ2-3, the full variable domain is GAGVSQSPSNKVTEKGKDVELRCDPISGHTALYWYRQSLGQGLEFLIYFQGNSAPDKSGLPSDRFSAERTGGSVSTLTIQRTQQEDSAVYLCASSLGTPPDTQYFGPGTRLTVL.